Described below is a single T cell receptor (beta chain) sequence and its context. This entry belongs to a study of cytomegalovirus exposure and HLA in healthy donors. Sequenced by immunoSEQ multiplex PCR; TCRdb stores in-frame clones only, minus some. The sample includes about 140,000 clones, roughly nine tenths of them seen just once. Germline values: CDR1 SGHRS, CDR2 YFSETQ. CDR3 length equals 15 residues. Between the trimmed V and J ends, which lost 5 bases and 0 bases, there was a span of 12 bases. Material for sequencing was PBMCs. This clonotype was sampled from a man aged 18-30 years in good health and CMV-seronegative. The chain is built from TRBV5-1 and TRBJ2-1, with D hard to call. CDR3: CASRQYPSSYNEQFF. Here the CDR3 DNA reads TGCGCCAGCAGGCAGTACCCAAGCTCCTACAATGAGCAGTTCTTC.